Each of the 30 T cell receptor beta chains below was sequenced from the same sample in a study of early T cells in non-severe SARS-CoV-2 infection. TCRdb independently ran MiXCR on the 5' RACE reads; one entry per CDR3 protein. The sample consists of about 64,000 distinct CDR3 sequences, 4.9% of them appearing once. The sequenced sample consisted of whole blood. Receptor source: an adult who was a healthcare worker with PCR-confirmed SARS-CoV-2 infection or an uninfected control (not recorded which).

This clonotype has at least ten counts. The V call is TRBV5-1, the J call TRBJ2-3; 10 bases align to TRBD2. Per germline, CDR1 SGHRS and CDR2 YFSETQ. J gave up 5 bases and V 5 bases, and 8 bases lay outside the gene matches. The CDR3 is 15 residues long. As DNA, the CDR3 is TGCGCCAGCAGTACGAGCGGGGGGGCCGGAGATACGCAGTATTTT. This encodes CASSTSGGAGDTQYF.

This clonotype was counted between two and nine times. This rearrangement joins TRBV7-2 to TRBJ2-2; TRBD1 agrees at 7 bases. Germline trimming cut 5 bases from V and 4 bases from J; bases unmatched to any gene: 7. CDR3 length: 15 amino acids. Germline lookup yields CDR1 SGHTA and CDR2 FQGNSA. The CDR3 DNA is TGTGCCAGCAGCCGAGACAGGGCAAGCACCGGGGAGCTGTTTTTT. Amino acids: CASSRDRASTGELFF.

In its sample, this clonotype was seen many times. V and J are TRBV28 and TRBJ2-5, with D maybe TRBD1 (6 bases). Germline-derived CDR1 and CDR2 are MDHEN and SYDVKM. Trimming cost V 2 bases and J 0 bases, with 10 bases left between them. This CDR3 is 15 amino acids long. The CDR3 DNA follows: TGTGCCAGCAGTTTACTCACAGGGAACCAAGAGACCCAGTACTTC. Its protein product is CASSLLTGNQETQYF.

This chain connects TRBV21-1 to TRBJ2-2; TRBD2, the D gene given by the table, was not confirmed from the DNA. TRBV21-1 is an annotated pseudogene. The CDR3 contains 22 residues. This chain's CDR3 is CASSKSPGTSGLLRTNTGELFF. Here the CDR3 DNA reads TGTGCCAGCAGCAAATCCCCCGGGACTAGCGGCCTGTTAAGAACGAACACCGGGGAGCTGTTTTTT.

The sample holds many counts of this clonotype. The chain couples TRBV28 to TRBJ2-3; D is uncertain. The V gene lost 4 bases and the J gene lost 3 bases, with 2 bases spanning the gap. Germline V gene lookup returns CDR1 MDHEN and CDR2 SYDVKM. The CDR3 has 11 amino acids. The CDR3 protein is CASSYTDTQYF. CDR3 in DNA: TGTGCCAGCAGTTATACAGATACGCAGTATTTT.

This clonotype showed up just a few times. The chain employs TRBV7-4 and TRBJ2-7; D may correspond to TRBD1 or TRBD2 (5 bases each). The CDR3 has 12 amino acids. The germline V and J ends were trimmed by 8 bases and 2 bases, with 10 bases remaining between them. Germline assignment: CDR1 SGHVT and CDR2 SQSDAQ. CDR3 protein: CASPRGAYEQYF. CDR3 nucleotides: TGTGCCAGCCCACGGGGCGCCTACGAGCAGTACTTC.

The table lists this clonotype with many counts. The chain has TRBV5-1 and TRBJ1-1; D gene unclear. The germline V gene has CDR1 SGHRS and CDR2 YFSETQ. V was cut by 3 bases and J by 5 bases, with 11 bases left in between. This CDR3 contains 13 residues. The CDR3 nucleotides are TGCGCCAGCAGCTCAGACATAACGACTGAAGCTTTCTTT. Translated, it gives CASSSDITTEAFF.

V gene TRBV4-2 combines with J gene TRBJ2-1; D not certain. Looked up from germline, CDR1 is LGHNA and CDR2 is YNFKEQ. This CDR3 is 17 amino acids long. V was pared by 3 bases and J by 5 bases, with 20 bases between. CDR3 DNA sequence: TGTGCCAGCAGCCAGAATAGACTGACCATGGACCACAATGAGCAGTTCTTC. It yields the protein CASSQNRLTMDHNEQFF.

The CDR3 coding sequence is TGTGCCAGCAGCTTGGCCAAAATGGAAGCTTTCTTT. Encoded protein: CASSLAKMEAFF. J is TRBJ1-1 and V is TRBV5-6, with D unresolved. The ends were cut back, 0 bases at V and 8 bases at J, with 8 bases in the middle. The CDR3 contains 12 residues. CDR1 and CDR2 (germline): SGHDT, YYEEEE. Together with reference TRBV5-6 and TRBJ1-1, the CDR3 gives the full variable domain: DAGVTQSPTHLIKTRGQQVTLRCSPKSGHDTVSWYQQALGQGPQFIFQYYEEEERQRGNFPDRFSGHQFPNYSSELNVNALLLGDSALYLCASSLAKMEAFFGQGTRLTVV.

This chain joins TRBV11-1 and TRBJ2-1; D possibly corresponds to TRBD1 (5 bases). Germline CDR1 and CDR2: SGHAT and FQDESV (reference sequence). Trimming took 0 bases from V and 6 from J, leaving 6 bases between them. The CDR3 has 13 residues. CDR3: CASSLAQVNEQFF. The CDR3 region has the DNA TGTGCCAGCAGCTTAGCACAGGTCAATGAGCAGTTCTTC.

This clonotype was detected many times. The CDR3 coding sequence is TGCGCCAGCAGCTTGGCTGGACAGGGCGCTGAAGCTTTCTTT. Its translation is CASSLAGQGAEAFF. This chain uses TRBV5-1 with TRBJ1-1; 8 positions match TRBD1. Germline CDR1 is SGHRS and CDR2 is YFSETQ. V trimming: 0 bases; J trimming: 6 bases; junction bases outside the gene matches: 4. CDR3 size: 14 residues. Combining the CDR3 with reference TRBV5-1 and TRBJ1-1 gives the whole variable domain KAGVTQTPRYLIKTRGQQVTLSCSPISGHRSVSWYQQTPGQGLQFLFEYFSETQRNKGNFPGRFSGRQFSNSRSEMNVSTLELGDSALYLCASSLAGQGAEAFFGQGTRLTVV.

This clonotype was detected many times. The CDR3 region is CAWRTDSPPYGYTF. CDR3 nucleotide sequence: TGTGCCTGGAGAACGGACAGCCCTCCGTATGGCTACACCTTC. The chain has TRBV30 and TRBJ1-2, with D possibly TRBD1 on 6 matching bases. This CDR3 contains 14 residues. The V end was cut by 3 bases, the J end by 5 bases, with 16 bases between. Germline CDR1 reads GTSNPN; CDR2 reads SVGIG (reference sequence).

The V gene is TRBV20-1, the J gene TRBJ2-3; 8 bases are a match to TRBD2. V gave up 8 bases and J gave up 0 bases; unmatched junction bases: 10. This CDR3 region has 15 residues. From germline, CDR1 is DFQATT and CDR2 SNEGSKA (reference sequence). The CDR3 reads CSFYLAGGSTDTQYF. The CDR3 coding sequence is TGCAGTTTTTACCTGGCGGGGGGCAGCACAGATACGCAGTATTTT.

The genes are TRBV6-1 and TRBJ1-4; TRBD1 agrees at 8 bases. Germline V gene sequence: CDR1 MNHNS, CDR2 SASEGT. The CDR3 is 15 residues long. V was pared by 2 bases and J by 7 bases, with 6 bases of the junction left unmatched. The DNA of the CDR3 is TGTGCCAGCAGTGAAAACCAGGGGGCGGGTGAAAAACTGTTTTTT. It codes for CASSENQGAGEKLFF.

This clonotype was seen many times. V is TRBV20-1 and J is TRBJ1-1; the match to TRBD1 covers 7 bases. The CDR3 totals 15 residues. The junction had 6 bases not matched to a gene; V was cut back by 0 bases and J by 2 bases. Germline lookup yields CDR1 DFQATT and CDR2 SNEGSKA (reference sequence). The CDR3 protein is CSARDRAGGNTEAFF. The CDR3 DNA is TGCAGTGCTAGAGATCGGGCAGGGGGTAACACTGAAGCTTTCTTT.

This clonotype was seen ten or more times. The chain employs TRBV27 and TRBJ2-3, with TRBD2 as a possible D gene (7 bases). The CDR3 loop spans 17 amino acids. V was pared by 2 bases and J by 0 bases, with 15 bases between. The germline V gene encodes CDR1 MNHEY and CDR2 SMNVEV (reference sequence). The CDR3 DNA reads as TGTGCCAGCAGTTTAAGGTCGGGGGGCCTTAGCACAGATACGCAGTATTTT. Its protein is CASSLRSGGLSTDTQYF.

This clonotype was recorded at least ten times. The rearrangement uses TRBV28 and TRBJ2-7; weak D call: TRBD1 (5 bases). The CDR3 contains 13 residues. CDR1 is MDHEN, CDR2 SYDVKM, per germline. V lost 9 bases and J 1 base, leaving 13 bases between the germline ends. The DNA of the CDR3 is TGTGCCAGTGGGGCTCCCTCTTCCTACGAGCAGTACTTC. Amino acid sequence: CASGAPSSYEQYF.

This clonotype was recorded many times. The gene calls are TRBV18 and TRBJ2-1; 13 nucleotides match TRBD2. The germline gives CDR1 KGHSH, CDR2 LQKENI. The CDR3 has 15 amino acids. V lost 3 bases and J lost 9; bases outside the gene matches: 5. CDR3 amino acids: CASSPRTSGGLEQFF. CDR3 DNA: TGTGCCAGCTCACCTCGGACTAGCGGGGGACTTGAGCAGTTCTTC.

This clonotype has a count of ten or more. The CDR3 protein is CASSPGGGPLQETQYF. CDR3 nucleotide sequence: TGTGCCAGCAGCCCCGGCGGAGGGCCGCTCCAAGAGACCCAGTACTTC. V and J are TRBV7-2 and TRBJ2-5; maybe TRBD2 (6 bases). The CDR3 extends over 16 amino acids. Trimming left V 5 bases short and J 1 base short, with 17 bases between. CDR1 SGHTA and CDR2 FQGNSA come from the germline V gene.

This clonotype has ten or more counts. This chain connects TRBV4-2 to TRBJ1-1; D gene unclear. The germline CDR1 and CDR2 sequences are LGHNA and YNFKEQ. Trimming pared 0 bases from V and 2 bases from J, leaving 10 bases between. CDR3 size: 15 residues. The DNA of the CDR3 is TGTGCCAGCAGCCAAGATCATTCCACCAACACTGAAGCTTTCTTT. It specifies CASSQDHSTNTEAFF.

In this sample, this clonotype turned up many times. This CDR3 reads CASSGRQGRTEAFF. The CDR3 bases are TGTGCCAGCAGCGGACGACAGGGTCGGACTGAAGCTTTCTTT. This chain connects TRBV12-3 or TRBV12-4 to TRBJ1-1; 7 nucleotides line up with TRBD1. The CDR3 is 14 residues long. Losses at the gene ends were 6 bases for V and 5 bases for J; bases not matched to a gene: 9.

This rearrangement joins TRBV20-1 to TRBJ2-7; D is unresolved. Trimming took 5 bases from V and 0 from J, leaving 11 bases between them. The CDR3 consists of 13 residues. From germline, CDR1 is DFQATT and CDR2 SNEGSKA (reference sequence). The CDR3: CSAPKRNSYEQYF. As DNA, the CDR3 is TGCAGTGCTCCCAAGAGAAACTCCTACGAGCAGTACTTC.

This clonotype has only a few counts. This chain's CDR3 is CASSLRPQQEPGTKQFF. The DNA for the CDR3 is TGTGCCAGCAGCTTACGTCCCCAACAGGAGCCCGGGACTAAGCAGTTCTTC. The V call is TRBV7-3, the J call TRBJ2-1; TRBD2 agrees at 7 bases. Trimming removed 2 bases from V and 11 bases from J; junction bases left unmatched: 18. Germline V gene sequence: CDR1 SGHTA, CDR2 FQGTGA. This CDR3 is 17 amino acids long.

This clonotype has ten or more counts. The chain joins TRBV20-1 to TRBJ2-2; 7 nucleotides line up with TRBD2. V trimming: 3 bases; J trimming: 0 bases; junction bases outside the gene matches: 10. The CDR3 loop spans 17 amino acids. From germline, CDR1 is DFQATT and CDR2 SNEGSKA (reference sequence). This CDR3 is CSARGDYSISNTGELFF. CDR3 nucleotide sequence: TGCAGTGCTAGGGGGGACTACAGCATTTCGAACACCGGGGAGCTGTTTTTT.

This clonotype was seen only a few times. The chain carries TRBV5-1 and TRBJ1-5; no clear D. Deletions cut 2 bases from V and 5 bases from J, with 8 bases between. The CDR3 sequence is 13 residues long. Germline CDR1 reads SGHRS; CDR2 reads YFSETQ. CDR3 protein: CASSLGLDQPQHF. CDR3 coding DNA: TGCGCCAGCAGCTTAGGTTTGGATCAGCCCCAGCATTTT.

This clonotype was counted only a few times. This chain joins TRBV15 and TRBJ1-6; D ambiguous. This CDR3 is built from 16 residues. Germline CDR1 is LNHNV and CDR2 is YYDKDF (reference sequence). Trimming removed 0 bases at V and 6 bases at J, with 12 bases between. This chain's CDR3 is CATSRDGRVVNSPLHF. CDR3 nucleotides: TGTGCCACCAGCAGAGATGGAAGGGTAGTTAATTCACCCCTCCACTTT.

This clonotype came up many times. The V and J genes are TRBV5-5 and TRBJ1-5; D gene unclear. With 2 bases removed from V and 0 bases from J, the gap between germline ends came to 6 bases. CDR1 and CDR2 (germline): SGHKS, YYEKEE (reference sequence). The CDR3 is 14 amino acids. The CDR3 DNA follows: TGTGCCAGCAGCTTTTCGGATAGCAATCAGCCCCAGCATTTT. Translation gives CASSFSDSNQPQHF.

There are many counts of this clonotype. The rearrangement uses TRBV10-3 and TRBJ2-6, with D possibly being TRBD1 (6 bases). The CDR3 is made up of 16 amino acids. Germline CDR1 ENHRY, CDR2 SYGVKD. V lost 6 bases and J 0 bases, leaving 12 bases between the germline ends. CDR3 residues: CAIRRDTDSGANVLTF. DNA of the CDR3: TGTGCCATCAGGAGGGACACCGACTCTGGGGCCAACGTCCTGACTTTC.

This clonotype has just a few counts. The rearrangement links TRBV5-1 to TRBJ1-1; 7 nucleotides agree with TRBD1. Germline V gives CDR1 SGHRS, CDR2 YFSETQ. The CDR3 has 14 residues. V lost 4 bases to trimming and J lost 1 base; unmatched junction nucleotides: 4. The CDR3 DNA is TGCGCCAGCAGCCGGGACAGCACGAACACTGAAGCTTTCTTT. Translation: CASSRDSTNTEAFF.

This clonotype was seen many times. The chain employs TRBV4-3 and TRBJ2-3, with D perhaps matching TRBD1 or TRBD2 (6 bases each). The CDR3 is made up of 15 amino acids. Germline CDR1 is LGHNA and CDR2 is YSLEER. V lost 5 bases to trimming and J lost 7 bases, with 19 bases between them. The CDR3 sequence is CASSYNGGTRNTQYF. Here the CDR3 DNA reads TGCGCCAGCAGCTACAACGGGGGCACTCGAAATACGCAGTATTTT.